The TCR beta chain described here comes from a study of T cells in Graves' hyperthyroidism and ophthalmopathy. Amplified TCR beta CDR3 regions derived from RNA transcripts. Carried out on the TCR CDR3, a first-round RT-PCR used the HTBI primer set. In TCRdb, the multiplex PCR reads were re-called with MiXCR into one record per CDR3 protein. This table has approximately 400,000 distinct CDR3 sequences, about an eighth appearing once. Ophthalmopathy patients all had a Clinical Activity Score of at least 3, a NOSPECS grade of at least 4 and disease under 3 months old. Patients having uncontrolled infection, another autoimmune disease, pregnancy or lactation were not included. The diagnostic basis comprised clinical symptoms, serum thyroxine and TRAb, thyroid ultrasound and orbital computed tomography. In its sample, this clonotype was seen a few times. Its matching antigen is unknown. Overall study findings and caveats: Blood also contained most expanded thyroid clonotypes above 0.001.

The CDR3 totals 14 residues. Germline V gene data show CDR1 as SEHNR and CDR2 as FQNEAQ (reference sequence). V dropped 5 bases and J dropped 3 bases, with 11 bases sitting between them. This receptor was obtained from a man aged 45-65 years with Graves' ophthalmopathy. The specimen sequenced was blood. This chain joins TRBV7-9 and TRBJ1-5, with TRBD1 as a possible D gene (6 bases). Here the CDR3 reads CASSDRDNNQPQHF. CDR3 bases: TGTGCCAGCAGCGACCGGGACAACAATCAGCCCCAGCATTTT.